The 2 T cell receptor beta chains below come from one sample, sequenced in a study of blood T cell repertoires in COVID-19. Libraries were prepared by immunoSEQ multiplex PCR; TCRdb keeps only in-frame clonotypes and omits some of them. There are approximately 190,000 clones in the sample; 85% to 90% occur only once, and 5.9% lies in the top ten. The specimen sequenced was peripheral blood. The receptors were sampled from a man older than 75 with acute or convalescent COVID-19.

This clone was observed a single time. The CDR3 bases are TGCGCCAGCAGCCAACCCGACAGGGGGCTTATCAGGGAGCTGTTTTTT. Protein product: CASSQPDRGLIRELFF. The chain combines TRBV4-1 with TRBJ2-2; 10 bases map to TRBD1. Trimming at V came to 2 bases and at J to 9 bases, leaving 9 bases not matched to a gene. The CDR3 has 16 amino acids. Per germline, CDR1 MGHRA and CDR2 YSYEKL.

The V call is TRBV11-2, the J call TRBJ2-7; D possibly corresponds to TRBD2 (9 bases). The CDR3 is 18 amino acids. Germline CDR1 reads SGHAT; CDR2 reads FQNNGV. Trimming left V 5 bases short and J 6 bases short, with 29 bases between. CDR3 coding DNA: TGTGCCAGCAGCGCTAGGGACAGGCGGGGGGGAGAGGCCTCCGAGCAGTACTTC. Its translation is CASSARDRRGGEASEQYF.